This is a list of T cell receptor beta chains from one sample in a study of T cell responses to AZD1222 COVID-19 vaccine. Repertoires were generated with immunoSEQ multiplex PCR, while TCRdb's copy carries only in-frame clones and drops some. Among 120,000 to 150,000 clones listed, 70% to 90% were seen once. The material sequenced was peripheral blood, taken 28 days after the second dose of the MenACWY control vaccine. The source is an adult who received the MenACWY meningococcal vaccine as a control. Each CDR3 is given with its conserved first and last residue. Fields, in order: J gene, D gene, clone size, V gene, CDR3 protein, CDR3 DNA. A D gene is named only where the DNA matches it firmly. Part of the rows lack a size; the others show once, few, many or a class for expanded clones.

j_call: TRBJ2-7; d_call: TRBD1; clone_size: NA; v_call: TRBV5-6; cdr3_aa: CASSPGTGLISYEQYF; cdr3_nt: TGTGCCAGCAGCCCCGGGACAGGGCTCATCTCCTACGAGCAGTACTTC
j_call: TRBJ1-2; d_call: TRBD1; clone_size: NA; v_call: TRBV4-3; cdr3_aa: CASSQGTGDYGYTF; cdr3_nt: TGCGCCAGCAGCCAAGGTACAGGGGACTATGGCTACACCTTC
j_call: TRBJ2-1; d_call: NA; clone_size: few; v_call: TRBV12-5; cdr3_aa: CASGLAIGTKQFF; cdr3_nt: TGTGCTAGTGGTTTGGCAATCGGGACGAAGCAGTTCTTC
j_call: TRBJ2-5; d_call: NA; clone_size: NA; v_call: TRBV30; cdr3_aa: CAWSGKTGRGETQYF; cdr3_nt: TGTGCCTGGAGCGGGAAGACGGGGAGAGGGGAGACCCAGTACTTC
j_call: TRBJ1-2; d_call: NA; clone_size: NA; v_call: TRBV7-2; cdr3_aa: CASSLSQGENGYTF; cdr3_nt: TGTGCCAGCAGCTTATCGCAGGGTGAGAATGGCTACACCTTC
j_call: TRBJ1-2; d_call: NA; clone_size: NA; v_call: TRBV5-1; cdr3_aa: CASSFTAGVSDGYTF; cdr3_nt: TGCGCCAGCAGCTTTACTGCGGGGGTTTCGGATGGCTACACCTTC
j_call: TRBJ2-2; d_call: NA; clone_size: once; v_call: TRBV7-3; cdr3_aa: CASSLGLANTGELFF; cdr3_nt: TGTGCCAGCAGCTTGGGACTGGCGAACACCGGGGAGCTGTTTTTT
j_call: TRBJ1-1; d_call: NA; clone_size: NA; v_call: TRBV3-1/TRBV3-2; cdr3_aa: CASSQEGTVTEAFF; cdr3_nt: TGTGCCAGCAGCCAAGAGGGCACGGTCACTGAAGCTTTCTTT
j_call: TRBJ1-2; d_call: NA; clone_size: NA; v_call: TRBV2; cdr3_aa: CASRRRAGYGYTF; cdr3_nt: TGTGCCAGCAGACGGAGGGCCGGCTATGGCTACACCTTC
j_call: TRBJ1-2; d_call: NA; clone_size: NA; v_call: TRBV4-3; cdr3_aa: CASSQDSRNYGYTF; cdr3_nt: TGCGCCAGCAGCCAAGACAGCAGGAACTATGGCTACACCTTC
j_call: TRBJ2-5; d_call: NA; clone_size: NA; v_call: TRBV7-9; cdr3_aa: CASSLAHHQETQYF; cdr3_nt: TGTGCCAGCAGCTTAGCCCACCACCAAGAGACCCAGTACTTC
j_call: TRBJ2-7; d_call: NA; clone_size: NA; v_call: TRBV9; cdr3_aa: CASSADRKGEQYF; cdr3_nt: TGTGCCAGCAGCGCCGACAGGAAGGGCGAGCAGTACTTC
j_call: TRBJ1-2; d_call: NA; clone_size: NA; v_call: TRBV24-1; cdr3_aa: CATSDSLGTKYPLYTF; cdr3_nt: TGTGCCACCAGTGATTCTTTAGGGACAAAGTACCCACTCTACACCTTC
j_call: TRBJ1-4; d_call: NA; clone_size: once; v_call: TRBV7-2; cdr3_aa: CASSPFLGSNEKLFF; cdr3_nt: TGTGCCAGCAGCCCCTTTTTGGGGTCTAATGAAAAACTGTTTTTT
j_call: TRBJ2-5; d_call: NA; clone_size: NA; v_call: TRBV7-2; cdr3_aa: CASSLGSVYQETQYF; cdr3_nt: TGTGCCAGCAGCTTAGGTTCAGTCTACCAAGAGACCCAGTACTTC
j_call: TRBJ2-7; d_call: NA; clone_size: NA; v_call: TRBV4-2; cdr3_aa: CASSQEGYYEQYF; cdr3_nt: TGTGCCAGCAGCCAAGAAGGGTATTACGAGCAGTACTTC
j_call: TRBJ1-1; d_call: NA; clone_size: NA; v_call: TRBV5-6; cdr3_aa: CASRLGYSRMNTEAFF; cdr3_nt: TGTGCCAGCAGGCTGGGGTACAGCAGGATGAACACTGAAGCTTTCTTT
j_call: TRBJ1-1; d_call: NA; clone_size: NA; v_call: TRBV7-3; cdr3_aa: CASSLVRDRTAFF; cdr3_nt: TGTGCCAGCAGCTTAGTGAGAGACAGGACCGCTTTCTTT
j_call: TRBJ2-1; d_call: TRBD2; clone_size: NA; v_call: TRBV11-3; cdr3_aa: CASSFKRERYNEQFF; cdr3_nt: TGTGCCAGCAGCTTTAAGCGGGAGCGGTACAATGAGCAGTTCTTC
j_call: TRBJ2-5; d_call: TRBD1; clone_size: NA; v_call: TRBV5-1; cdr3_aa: CASSWAGGQETQYF; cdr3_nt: TGCGCCAGCAGTTGGGCAGGGGGCCAAGAGACCCAGTACTTC
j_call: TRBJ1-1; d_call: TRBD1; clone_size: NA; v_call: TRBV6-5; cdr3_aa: CASRRPGQGHTEAFF; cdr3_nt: TGTGCCAGCAGACGACCGGGACAGGGTCACACTGAAGCTTTCTTT
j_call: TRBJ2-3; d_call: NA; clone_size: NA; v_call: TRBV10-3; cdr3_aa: CAISETGTDTQYF; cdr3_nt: TGTGCCATCAGTGAAACAGGGACAGATACGCAGTATTTT
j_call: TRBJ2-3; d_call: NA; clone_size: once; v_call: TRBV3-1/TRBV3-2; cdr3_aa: CASSQDLRAIPWDTQYF; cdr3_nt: TGTGCCAGCAGCCAAGATCTAAGGGCCATCCCCTGGGATACGCAGTATTTT
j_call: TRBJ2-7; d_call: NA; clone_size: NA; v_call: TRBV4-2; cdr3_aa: CASSQEGDGSYEQYF; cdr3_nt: TGTGCCAGCAGCCAAGAAGGGGACGGGAGCTACGAGCAGTACTTC
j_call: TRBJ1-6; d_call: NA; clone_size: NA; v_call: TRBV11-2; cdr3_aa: CASSLRGRNSPLHF; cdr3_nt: TGTGCCAGCAGCTTACGGGGGAGAAATTCACCCCTCCACTTT
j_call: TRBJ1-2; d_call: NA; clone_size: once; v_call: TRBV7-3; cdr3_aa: CASSLSGGADYGYTF; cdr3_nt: TGTGCCAGCAGCTTAAGTGGGGGCGCGGACTATGGCTACACCTTC
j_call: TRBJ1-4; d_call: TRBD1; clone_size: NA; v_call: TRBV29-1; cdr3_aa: CSGTEGQSTNEKLFF; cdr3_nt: TGCAGCGGAACCGAGGGACAGTCAACTAATGAAAAACTGTTTTTT
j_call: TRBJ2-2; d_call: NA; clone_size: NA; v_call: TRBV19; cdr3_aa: CASRPTPGELFF; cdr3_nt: TGTGCCAGTAGGCCGACCCCCGGGGAGCTGTTTTTT
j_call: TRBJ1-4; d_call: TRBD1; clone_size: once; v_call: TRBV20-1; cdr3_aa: CSASSGGYPEKLFF; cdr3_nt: TGCAGTGCTAGTTCAGGGGGCTATCCCGAAAAACTGTTTTTT
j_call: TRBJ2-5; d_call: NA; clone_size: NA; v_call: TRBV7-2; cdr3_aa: CASSSGPGETQYF; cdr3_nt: TGTGCCAGCAGCTCAGGTCCGGGGGAGACCCAGTACTTC
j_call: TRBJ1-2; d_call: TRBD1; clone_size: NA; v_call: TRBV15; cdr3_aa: CATRDEDRAHGYTF; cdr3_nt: TGTGCCACCAGAGATGAGGACAGGGCTCATGGCTACACCTTC
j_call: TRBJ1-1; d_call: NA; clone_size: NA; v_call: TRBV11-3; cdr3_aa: CASSLAGVYTEAFF; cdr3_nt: TGTGCCAGCAGCTTAGCAGGGGTTTACACTGAAGCTTTCTTT
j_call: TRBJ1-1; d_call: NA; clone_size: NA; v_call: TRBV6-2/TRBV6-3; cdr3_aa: CASSYTLRNTEAFF; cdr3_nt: TGTGCCAGCAGTTACACACTGCGGAACACTGAAGCTTTCTTT
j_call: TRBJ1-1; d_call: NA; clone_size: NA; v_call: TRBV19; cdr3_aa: CASSPRPRNTEAFF; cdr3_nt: TGTGCCAGTAGTCCACGACCTAGGAACACTGAAGCTTTCTTT
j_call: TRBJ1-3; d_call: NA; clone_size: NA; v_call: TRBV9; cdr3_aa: CASSVGINTDISGNTIYF; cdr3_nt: TGTGCCAGCAGCGTGGGGATAAATACAGACATCTCTGGAAACACCATATATTTT
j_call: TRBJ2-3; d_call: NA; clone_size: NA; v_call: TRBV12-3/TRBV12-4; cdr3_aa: CASLRVDTQYF; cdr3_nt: TGTGCCAGCCTACGAGTAGATACGCAGTATTTT
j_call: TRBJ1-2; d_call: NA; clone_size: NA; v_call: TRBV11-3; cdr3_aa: CASSATGFGYGYTF; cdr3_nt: TGTGCCAGCAGCGCTACAGGGTTTGGGTATGGCTACACCTTC
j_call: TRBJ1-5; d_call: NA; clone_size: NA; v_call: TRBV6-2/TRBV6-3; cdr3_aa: CASSYSGEGGQPQHF; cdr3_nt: TGTGCCAGCAGTTACTCGGGGGAGGGGGGTCAGCCCCAGCATTTT
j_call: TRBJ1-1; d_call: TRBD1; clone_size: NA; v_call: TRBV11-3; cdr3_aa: CASSLDLMIGQENTEAFF; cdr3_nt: TGTGCCAGCAGCTTAGATTTGATGATAGGACAGGAGAACACTGAAGCTTTCTTT
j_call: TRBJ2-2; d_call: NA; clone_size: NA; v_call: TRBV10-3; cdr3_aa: CAISGTVNTGELFF; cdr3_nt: TGTGCCATCAGTGGGACGGTAAACACCGGGGAGCTGTTTTTT
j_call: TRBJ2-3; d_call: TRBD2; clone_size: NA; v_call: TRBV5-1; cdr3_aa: CASSRAGESDTQYF; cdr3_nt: TGCGCCAGCTCACGGGCGGGAGAGTCAGATACGCAGTATTTT
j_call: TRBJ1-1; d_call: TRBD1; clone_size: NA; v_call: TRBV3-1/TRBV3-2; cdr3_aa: CASSQGQGGGTEAFF; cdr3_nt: TGTGCCAGCAGCCAAGGACAGGGCGGCGGGACTGAAGCTTTCTTT
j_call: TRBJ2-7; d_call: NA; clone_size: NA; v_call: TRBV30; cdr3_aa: CAWSPPGLGRHEQYF; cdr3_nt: TGTGCCTGGAGTCCCCCGGGCCTTGGCCGGCACGAGCAGTACTTC
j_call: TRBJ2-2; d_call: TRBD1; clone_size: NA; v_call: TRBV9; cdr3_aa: CASSQGEELFF; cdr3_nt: TGTGCCAGCAGTCAGGGGGAGGAGCTGTTTTTT
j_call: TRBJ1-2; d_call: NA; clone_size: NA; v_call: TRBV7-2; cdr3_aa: CASIRTPNYGYTF; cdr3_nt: TGTGCCAGCATACGCACTCCTAACTATGGCTACACCTTC
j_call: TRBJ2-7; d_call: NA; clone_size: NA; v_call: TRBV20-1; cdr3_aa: CSASSPGLPTYEQYF; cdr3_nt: TGCAGTGCTAGTAGCCCGGGACTGCCCACCTACGAGCAGTACTTC
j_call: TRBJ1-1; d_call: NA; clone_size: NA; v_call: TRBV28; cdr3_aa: CASGQLQGEAFF; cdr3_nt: TGTGCCAGCGGCCAGCTTCAAGGCGAAGCTTTCTTT
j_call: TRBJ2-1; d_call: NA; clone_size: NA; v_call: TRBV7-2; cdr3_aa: CASSFKPYNEQFF; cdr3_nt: TGTGCCAGCAGCTTCAAACCATACAATGAGCAGTTCTTC
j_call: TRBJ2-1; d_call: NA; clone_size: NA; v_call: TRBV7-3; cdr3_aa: CASSLMGSPYNEQFF; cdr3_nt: TGTGCCAGCAGCTTAATGGGTTCTCCCTACAATGAGCAGTTCTTC
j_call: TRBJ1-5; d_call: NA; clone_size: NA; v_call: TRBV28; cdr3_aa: CASSLPPGLRTYF; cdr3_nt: TGTGCCAGCAGTTTACCTCCGGGCCTTAGGACGTATTTT
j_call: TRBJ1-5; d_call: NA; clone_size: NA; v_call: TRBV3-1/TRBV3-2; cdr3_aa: CASSQDGYQPQHF; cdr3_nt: TGTGCCAGCAGCCAAGACGGCTATCAGCCCCAGCATTTT
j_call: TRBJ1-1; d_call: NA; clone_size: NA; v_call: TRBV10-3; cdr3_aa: CAISESTGAGTEAFF; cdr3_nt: TGTGCCATCAGTGAGTCGACCGGGGCCGGGACTGAAGCTTTCTTT
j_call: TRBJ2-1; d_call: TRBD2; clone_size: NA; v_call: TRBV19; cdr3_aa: CASLAGAYNEQFF; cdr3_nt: TGTGCCAGTTTAGCGGGGGCCTACAATGAGCAGTTCTTC
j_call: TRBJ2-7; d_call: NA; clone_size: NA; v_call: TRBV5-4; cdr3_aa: CASSLAGTYEQYF; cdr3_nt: TGTGCCAGCAGCTTGGCAGGCACCTACGAGCAGTACTTC
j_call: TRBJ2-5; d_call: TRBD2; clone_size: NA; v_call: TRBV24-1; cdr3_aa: CATSDPAGGETQYF; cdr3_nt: TGTGCCACCAGTGATCCAGCGGGAGGGGAGACCCAGTACTTC
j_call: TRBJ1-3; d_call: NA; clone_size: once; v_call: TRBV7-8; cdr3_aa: CASSSGRGNTIYF; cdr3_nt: TGTGCCAGCAGCTCGGGCCGAGGGAACACCATATATTTT
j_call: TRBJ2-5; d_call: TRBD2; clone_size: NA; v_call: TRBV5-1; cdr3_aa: CASSGTLAGGVPETQYF; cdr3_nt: TGCGCCAGCAGCGGAACACTAGCGGGAGGGGTCCCAGAGACCCAGTACTTC